The 18 T cell receptor beta chains below come from one sample, sequenced in a study of T cells in localized non-small cell lung cancer. The data were produced by immunoSEQ multiplex PCR, yet TCRdb's version contains in-frame clones alone and is incomplete. The sample holds about 28,000 clones, 90% seen once. The sequencing used peripheral blood, collected before any cancer treatment. All receptors come from a woman aged 40-70 years with stage I lung adenocarcinoma.

The chain is built from TRBV5-4 and TRBJ1-1; 7 bases are shared with TRBD1. There are 15 residues in the CDR3. Germline V CDR1 and CDR2: SGHNT, YYREEE (reference sequence). J was trimmed by 0 bases and V by 4 bases; bases with no gene match: 6. The CDR3 loop reads CASSPQGGMNTEAFF. CDR3 coding DNA: TGTGCCAGCAGCCCTCAGGGGGGAATGAACACTGAAGCTTTCTTT.

The V gene is TRBV27, the J gene TRBJ1-5; D is unresolved. This CDR3 contains 16 residues. From germline, CDR1 is MNHEY and CDR2 SMNVEV (reference sequence). The V end was cut by 2 bases, the J end by 3 bases, with 14 bases between. The CDR3 DNA follows: TGTGCCAGCAGTTTAAAGTCTGGCAGACCCAATCAGCCCCAGCATTTT. Protein product: CASSLKSGRPNQPQHF.

V and J are TRBV7-2 and TRBJ1-6, with a possible D match to TRBD1 (6 bases). Germline lookup yields CDR1 SGHTA and CDR2 FQGNSA. Trimming took 2 bases from V and 6 from J, leaving 14 bases between them. The CDR3 has 16 amino acids. CDR3 region: CASSLMTGGGNSPLHF. CDR3 nucleotide sequence: TGTGCCAGCAGCTTAATGACAGGAGGGGGTAATTCACCCCTCCACTTT. Based on the CDR3 plus reference TRBV7-2 and TRBJ1-6, the full variable domain is GAGVSQSPSNKVTEKGKDVELRCDPISGHTALYWYRQSLGQGLEFLIYFQGNSAPDKSGLPSDRFSAERTGGSVSTLTIQRTQQEDSAVYLCASSLMTGGGNSPLHFGNGTRLTVT.

The V gene is TRBV30, the J gene TRBJ1-2; no firm D call. V gave up 0 bases and J gave up 2 bases, with 7 bases separating them. Germline lookup yields CDR1 GTSNPN and CDR2 SVGIG (reference sequence). The CDR3 loop spans 13 amino acids. The CDR3 sequence is CAWSVLVNYGYTF. Here the CDR3 DNA reads TGTGCCTGGAGTGTATTGGTAAACTATGGCTACACCTTC.

The chain combines TRBV2 with TRBJ2-5, with D perhaps matching TRBD2 (6 bases). V was cut by 8 bases and J by 8 bases, with 18 bases left in between. Germline values: CDR1 SNHLY, CDR2 FYNNEI. This CDR3 has 13 amino acids. In nucleotides, the CDR3 is TGTGCCAGCCTGGGACTGGGCGGCAGCACCCAGTACTTC. Protein: CASLGLGGSTQYF.

The V and J genes are TRBV30 and TRBJ2-7; TRBD2 matches 10 bases. The V segment lost 7 bases and the J segment 1 base; nucleotides outside the gene matches: 4. Germline values: CDR1 GTSNPN, CDR2 SVGIG (reference sequence). The CDR3 runs to 13 residues. CDR3 sequence (DNA): TGTGCCTTAACTAGCGGGGAATCCTACGAGCAGTACTTC. It is translated as CALTSGESYEQYF.

CDR3 loop: CASSEGQNTEAFF. The CDR3 nucleotides read TGTGCCAGCAGCGAGGGACAGAACACTGAAGCTTTCTTT. V and J are TRBV9 and TRBJ1-1, with D tentatively TRBD1 (6 bases). Germline CDR1 SGDLS, CDR2 YYNGEE. V was cut by 3 bases and J by 1 base, with 7 bases left in between. The CDR3 totals 13 residues.

The J gene is TRBJ1-4, the V gene TRBV6-5; 8 positions agree with TRBD1. With 6 bases clipped from V and 3 bases from J, the junction kept 6 bases outside the gene matches. The germline gives CDR1 MNHEY, CDR2 SVGAGI. CDR3 length: 15 residues. The CDR3: CASRLQGAANEKLFF. The CDR3 region has the DNA TGTGCCAGCAGACTTCAGGGGGCAGCTAATGAAAAACTGTTTTTT.

The chain combines TRBV5-4 with TRBJ2-5; D is ambiguous. The germline CDR1 and CDR2 sequences are SGHNT and YYREEE (reference sequence). V was shortened by 2 bases and J by 1 base, with 3 bases between the two germline ends. CDR3 size: 12 residues. CDR3 coding DNA: TGTGCCAGCAGCTTTAGCCAAGAGACCCAGTACTTC. Residues: CASSFSQETQYF. Drawing the rest from reference TRBV5-4 and TRBJ2-5, the complete variable domain is ETGVTQSPTHLIKTRGQQVTLRCSSQSGHNTVSWYQQALGQGPQFIFQYYREEENGRGNFPPRFSGLQFPNYSSELNVNALELDDSALYLCASSFSQETQYFGPGTRLLVL.

The gene calls are TRBV6-5 and TRBJ1-3; weak D call: TRBD1 (5 bases). Per germline, CDR1 MNHEY and CDR2 SVGAGI. The V end lost 3 bases, the J end lost 4 bases, and 16 bases lay between the germline ends. This CDR3 is built from 16 residues. The CDR3 protein is CASSYAPRAGGNTIYF. In nucleotides, the CDR3 is TGTGCCAGCAGTTATGCCCCCAGGGCGGGGGGAAACACCATATATTTT.

Regarding this clone: Other DNA sequences in this sample translate to the same CDR3. The chain has TRBV4-2 and TRBJ2-1, with 11 bases fitting TRBD2. The CDR3 extends over 17 amino acids. Trimming took 6 bases from V and 8 from J; bases not matched to a gene: 15. Germline CDR1 and CDR2: LGHNA and YNFKEQ. The CDR3 sequence: CASSLRTSGSHGDEQFF. The CDR3 bases are TGTGCCAGCAGTCTCCGGACTAGCGGGTCTCACGGGGATGAGCAGTTCTTC.

The J gene is TRBJ1-1, the V gene TRBV30, with a tentative D call TRBD1 (6 bases). V dropped 3 bases and J dropped 11 bases, with 16 bases sitting between them. CDR1 and CDR2 (germline): GTSNPN, SVGIG (reference sequence). The CDR3 spans 12 residues. The CDR3 sequence: CAWSVRGGNAFF. DNA for the CDR3: TGTGCCTGGAGCGTTAGGGGGGGTAATGCTTTCTTT. Variable domain in full (rest from reference TRBV30 and TRBJ1-1): SQTIHQWPATLVQPVGSPLSLECTVEGTSNPNLYWYRQAAGRGLQLLFYSVGIGQISSEVPQNLSASRPQDRQFILSSKKLLLSDSGFYLCAWSVRGGNAFFGQGTRLTVV.

The chain joins TRBV6-1 to TRBJ1-1, with D perhaps TRBD1 (6 bases). Germline V CDR1 and CDR2: MNHNS, SASEGT. The CDR3 length is 17 residues. The V and J ends lost 3 bases and 0 bases respectively, with 17 bases between them. The CDR3 sequence is CASSDRPGTRMNTEAFF. In nucleotides, the CDR3 is TGTGCCAGCAGTGATCGTCCCGGGACACGTATGAACACTGAAGCTTTCTTT.

The chain combines TRBV5-4 with TRBJ1-2; TRBD1 matches at 7 bases. CDR3 length equals 15 residues. Trimming removed 1 base from V and 9 bases from J; junction bases left unmatched: 12. The V gene's germline CDR1 is SGHNT and CDR2 YYREEE (reference sequence). The CDR3: CASSLQYAQGLSYTF. CDR3 DNA: TGTGCCAGCAGCTTGCAATACGCACAGGGGTTGAGCTACACCTTC.

The V call is TRBV19, the J call TRBJ2-5; D gene uncertain. The CDR3 covers 15 residues. Germline V gene sequence: CDR1 LNHDA, CDR2 SQIVND (reference sequence). Trimming stripped 3 bases from V and 1 base from J, with 12 bases between. The CDR3 DNA sequence: TGTGCCAGTAGTATTAACTCGCCCCCCCAAGAGACCCAGTACTTC. Its translation is CASSINSPPQETQYF.

The rearrangement joins TRBV13 to TRBJ1-1; D is uncertain. The germline V gene has CDR1 PRHDT and CDR2 FYEKMQ (reference sequence). The CDR3 contains 13 residues. The V end lost 6 bases, the J end lost 0 bases, and 8 bases lay between the germline ends. The CDR3 is CASSRDMNTEAFF. The CDR3, as DNA: TGTGCCAGCAGTCGGGATATGAACACTGAAGCTTTCTTT. Full variable domain (outside the CDR3, taken from reference TRBV13 and TRBJ1-1): AAGVIQSPRHLIKEKRETATLKCYPIPRHDTVYWYQQGPGQDPQFLISFYEKMQSDKGSIPDRFSAQQFSDYHSELNMSSLELGDSALYFCASSRDMNTEAFFGQGTRLTVV.

The rearrangement joins TRBV4-3 to TRBJ1-1; D gene unclear. The CDR3 is 14 amino acids. Germline loops: CDR1 LGHNA, CDR2 YSLEER. The germline V and J ends were trimmed by 1 base and 0 bases, with 6 bases remaining between them. The CDR3: CASSQGSLNTEAFF. In nucleotides, the CDR3 is TGCGCCAGCAGCCAAGGGAGCTTGAACACTGAAGCTTTCTTT.

The V gene is TRBV6-6, the J gene TRBJ1-5; unclear D gene. Germline CDR1 is MNHNY and CDR2 is SVGAGI (reference sequence). The germline V and J ends were trimmed by 6 bases and 5 bases, with 14 bases remaining between them. CDR3 size: 14 residues. CDR3 in amino acids: CASSLLGRDQPQHF. Written as DNA, the CDR3 is TGTGCCAGCAGCCTGCTAGGGAGGGATCAGCCCCAGCATTTT.